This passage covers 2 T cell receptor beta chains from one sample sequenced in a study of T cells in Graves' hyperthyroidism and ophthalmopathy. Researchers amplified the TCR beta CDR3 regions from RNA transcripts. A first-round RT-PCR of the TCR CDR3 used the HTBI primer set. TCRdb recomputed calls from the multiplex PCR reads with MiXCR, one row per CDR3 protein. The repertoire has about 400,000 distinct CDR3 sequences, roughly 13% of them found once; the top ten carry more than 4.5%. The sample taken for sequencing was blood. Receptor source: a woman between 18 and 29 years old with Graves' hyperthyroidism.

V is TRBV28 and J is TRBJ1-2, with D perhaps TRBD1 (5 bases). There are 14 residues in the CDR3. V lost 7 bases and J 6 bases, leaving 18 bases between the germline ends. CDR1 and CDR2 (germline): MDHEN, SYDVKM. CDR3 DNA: TGTGCCAGCACTACCGGGACGCATATCCATGGCTACACCTTC. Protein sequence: CASTTGTHIHGYTF.

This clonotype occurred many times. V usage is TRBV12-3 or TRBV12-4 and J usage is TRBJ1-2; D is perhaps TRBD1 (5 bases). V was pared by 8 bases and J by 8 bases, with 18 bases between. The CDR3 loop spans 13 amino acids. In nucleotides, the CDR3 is TGTGCCAGCGGGGGACCGGGAATTAACGGCTACACCTTC. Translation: CASGGPGINGYTF.